The entry that follows covers one TCR beta chain sequence. Its antigen remains unknown. The CDR3 covers 16 residues. CDR1 is DFQATT and CDR2 is SNEGSKA in the germline V gene (reference sequence). V trimming: 0 bases; J trimming: 0 bases; junction bases outside the gene matches: 8. The source of the sample is a study of CD8 T cells in Susac syndrome. Study conclusions and caveats: The TCR sequencing and HLA analysis in the study involved a relatively small number of individuals, as the study acknowledged.

The patients who served as multiple sclerosis controls were treatment-naive and had stable or active relapsing-remitting disease that fulfilled the revised McDonald criteria. Negative isolation was used for CD8+ and CD4+ T cells and FACS enrichment for TEMRA cells. Random-hexamer reverse transcription was applied to about 0.45 to 1 ug RNA. TCR beta CDR3 was amplified by immunoSEQ multiplex PCR. This amplification extended across 54 Vbeta and 13 Jbeta segments. In TCRdb, the immunoSEQ multiplex PCR reads were re-called with MiXCR into one record per CDR3 protein. The sample records about 180,000 distinct CDR3 sequences, 90% to 95% being singletons.

The receptor was isolated from a human donor with multiple sclerosis. The material sequenced was CD8+ T cells from PBMCs. The V gene is TRBV20-1, the J gene TRBJ2-7; 7 bases match TRBD1. The CDR3 here is CSARDKGRGYSYEQYF. Here the CDR3 DNA reads TGCAGTGCTAGAGATAAAGGCAGGGGGTACTCCTACGAGCAGTACTTC.